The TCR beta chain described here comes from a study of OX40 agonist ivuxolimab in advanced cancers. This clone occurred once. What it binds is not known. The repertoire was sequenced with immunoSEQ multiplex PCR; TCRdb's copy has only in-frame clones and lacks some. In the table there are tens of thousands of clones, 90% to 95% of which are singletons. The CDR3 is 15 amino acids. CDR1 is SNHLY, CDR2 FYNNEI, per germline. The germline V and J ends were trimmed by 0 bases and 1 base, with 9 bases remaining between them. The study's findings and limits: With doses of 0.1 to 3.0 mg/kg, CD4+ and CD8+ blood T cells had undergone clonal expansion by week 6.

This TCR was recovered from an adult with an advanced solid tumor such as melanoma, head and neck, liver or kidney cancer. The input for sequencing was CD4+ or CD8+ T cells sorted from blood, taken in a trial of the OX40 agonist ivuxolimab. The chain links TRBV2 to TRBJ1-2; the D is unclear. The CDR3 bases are TGTGCCAGCAGTGAAGCCGGCAGGATTAACTATGGCTACACCTTC. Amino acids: CASSEAGRINYGYTF. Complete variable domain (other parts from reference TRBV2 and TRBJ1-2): EPEVTQTPSHQVTQMGQEVILRCVPISNHLYFYWYRQILGQKVEFLVSFYNNEISEKSEIFDDQFSVERPDGSNFTLKIRSTKLEDSAMYFCASSEAGRINYGYTFGSGTRLTVV.